This passage covers 24 T cell receptor beta chains from one sample sequenced in a study of cytomegalovirus exposure and HLA in healthy donors. The study ran its PCR with 60 Vbeta and 13 Jbeta primers. This table comes from immunoSEQ multiplex PCR, and its TCRdb copy is limited to in-frame clones, with some not included. This table has more than 85,000 clones, over 75% appearing once. Input material: PBMCs. Receptors were obtained from a boy aged 10-17 years in good health and CMV-seronegative.

The chain carries TRBV4-3 and TRBJ1-1; D is perhaps TRBD1 (5 bases). The CDR3 runs to 16 residues. Trimming cost V 5 bases and J 0 bases, with 16 bases left between them. Germline CDR1 is LGHNA and CDR2 is YSLEER. Here the CDR3 DNA reads TGCGCCAGCAGCGGGGGGGGATCTGACATGAACACTGAAGCTTTCTTT. Its translation: CASSGGGSDMNTEAFF.

The chain links TRBV29-1 to TRBJ2-2; 7 bases match TRBD2. The CDR3 covers 14 residues. Germline CDR1 and CDR2: SQVTM and ANQGSEA. After removal of 4 bases from V and 4 bases from J, the junction contained 6 bases not matched to a gene. The CDR3 region has the DNA TGCAGCGTTGGGGAGGGCAAGAGCACCGGGGAGCTGTTTTTT. Encoded protein: CSVGEGKSTGELFF.

J is TRBJ2-5 and V is TRBV15; 11 bases align to TRBD1. V lost 3 bases and J lost 5; bases outside the gene matches: 5. The CDR3 is made up of 15 amino acids. The V gene's germline CDR1 is LNHNV and CDR2 YYDKDF (reference sequence). CDR3 DNA: TGTGCCACCAGCAGGGACAGGGGGCGCCGGGAGACCCAGTACTTC. This gives the protein CATSRDRGRRETQYF.

This chain uses TRBV11-2 with TRBJ1-3, with a weak D call TRBD1 (6 bases). Trimming cost V 8 bases and J 0 bases, with 14 bases left between them. In germline, CDR1 is SGHAT, CDR2 FQNNGV. The CDR3 is 15 amino acids. The CDR3 loop reads CASGTPGVSGNTIYF. CDR3 in DNA: TGTGCCAGCGGGACACCAGGGGTCTCTGGAAACACCATATATTTT.

This clone was seen more than once but under ten times. The chain has TRBV6-6 and TRBJ2-5; 8 nucleotides align to TRBD1. This CDR3 is 15 amino acids long. V dropped 1 base and J dropped 5; count of bases not matched to a gene: 6. The germline V gene encodes CDR1 MNHNY and CDR2 SVGAGI (reference sequence). The CDR3 region has the DNA TGTGCCAGCAGTTACTTTTGGACAGGGAGGGAGACCCAGTACTTC. As protein: CASSYFWTGRETQYF.

The rearrangement joins TRBV7-2 to TRBJ2-5; 8 nucleotides line up with TRBD2. V dropped 5 bases and J dropped 3; count of bases not matched to a gene: 5. This CDR3 has 14 residues. Germline V gene lookup returns CDR1 SGHTA and CDR2 FQGNSA. CDR3 coding DNA: TGTGCCAGCAGCCTTGGACTAGCAGAAGAGACCCAGTACTTC. Protein sequence: CASSLGLAEETQYF.

J is TRBJ2-7 and V is TRBV29-1, with 10 bases that match TRBD2. The CDR3 runs 15 residues. V lost 6 bases, J lost 0 bases, and 8 bases stayed unmatched. Germline CDR1 reads SQVTM; CDR2 reads ANQGSEA. CDR3 DNA: TGCAGCGTGGGACCGGGACTAGCGAGCTCCTACGAGCAGTACTTC. It yields the protein CSVGPGLASSYEQYF.

CDR3 nucleotides: TGCAGCGTTGATCTGGGAGGAGAGACCCAGTACTTC. Translated: CSVDLGGETQYF. The chain has TRBV29-1 and TRBJ2-5; perhaps TRBD2 as D (6 bases). Deletions cut 3 bases from V and 4 bases from J, with 9 bases between. Per germline, CDR1 SQVTM and CDR2 ANQGSEA. The CDR3 is made up of 12 amino acids.

The V and J genes are TRBV6-1 and TRBJ2-1; TRBD2 matches 7 bases. J gave up 2 bases and V 4 bases, and 11 bases lay outside the gene matches. Germline V lookup: CDR1 MNHNS, CDR2 SASEGT. The CDR3 consists of 17 residues. CDR3 amino acids: CASSVGKGGGTYNEQFF. As DNA, the CDR3 is TGTGCCAGCAGTGTTGGGAAGGGCGGGGGAACCTACAATGAGCAGTTCTTC.

The rearrangement uses TRBV5-1 and TRBJ2-2; perhaps TRBD1 as D (6 bases). Germline assignment: CDR1 SGHRS and CDR2 YFSETQ. Between the trimmed V and J ends, which lost 4 bases and 3 bases, there was a span of 10 bases. CDR3 length: 14 residues. In DNA, the CDR3 is TGCGCCAGCAGCCTTGGACAGCACACCGGGGAGCTGTTTTTT. Its translation: CASSLGQHTGELFF.

This clone was seen only a few times. The chain joins TRBV4-3 to TRBJ2-7, with 7 positions matching TRBD2. CDR3 length: 16 residues. Losses at the gene ends were 0 bases for V and 3 bases for J; bases not matched to a gene: 8. Germline V gene sequence: CDR1 LGHNA, CDR2 YSLEER. Here the CDR3 DNA reads TGCGCCAGCAGCCAAGACGGGGGGACGGACCTCTACGAGCAGTACTTC. Protein product: CASSQDGGTDLYEQYF.

This clone was found a few times. The CDR3 DNA sequence: TGTGCCAGCAGTTTAGGCGGGGGGGCCTACGAGCAGTACTTC. Its protein is CASSLGGGAYEQYF. V usage is TRBV27 and J usage is TRBJ2-7, with 9 bases aligning to TRBD2. Germline trimming cut 2 bases from V and 2 bases from J; bases unmatched to any gene: 1. The CDR3 runs to 14 residues. Germline V gene lookup returns CDR1 MNHEY and CDR2 SMNVEV (reference sequence).

This chain connects TRBV30 to TRBJ2-1; 9 nucleotides agree with TRBD1. Looked up from germline, CDR1 is GTSNPN and CDR2 is SVGIG (reference sequence). The V and J ends lost 3 bases and 6 bases, in that order; junction bases with no gene match: 3. The CDR3 loop spans 13 amino acids. The DNA for the CDR3 is TGTGCCTGGAGCAGGGACAGGGTCAATGAGCAGTTCTTC. Translated, it gives CAWSRDRVNEQFF.

The V and J genes are TRBV7-3 and TRBJ2-3, with a possible D match to TRBD2 (5 bases). The germline CDR1 and CDR2 sequences are SGHTA and FQGTGA. This CDR3 contains 14 residues. Trimming shortened V by 4 bases and J by 6 bases, and 14 bases separated the two germline ends. CDR3 sequence reads: CASSSFGELDTQYF. The CDR3 coding sequence is TGTGCCAGCAGCTCCTTTGGGGAGTTGGATACGCAGTATTTT.

The genes are TRBV30 and TRBJ2-7; possible D gene TRBD1, 6 bases. The CDR3 totals 15 residues. V shed 2 bases and J shed 3 bases, with 17 bases lying between them. Germline lookup yields CDR1 GTSNPN and CDR2 SVGIG (reference sequence). The CDR3 spells CAWSPPGQRGYEQYF. Here the CDR3 DNA reads TGTGCCTGGAGTCCACCGGGACAACGGGGCTACGAGCAGTACTTC.

This clone was seen once. The gene calls are TRBV7-3 and TRBJ2-1; TRBD2 aligns across 15 bases. V shed 5 bases, J shed 10 bases, and the junction held 6 bases outside the gene matches. The CDR3 length is 15 residues. CDR1 is SGHTA and CDR2 is FQGTGA in the germline V gene. The CDR3 DNA is TGTGCCAGCAGCCGGGGACTAGCGGGAGGCGGGGAGCAGTTCTTC. It is translated as CASSRGLAGGGEQFF.

The chain's CDR3 is CASSVLAGGLETQYF. The DNA for the CDR3 is TGTGCCAGCAGCGTACTAGCGGGAGGGTTGGAGACCCAGTACTTC. This chain links TRBV6-1 with TRBJ2-5, with 13 bases identical to TRBD2. This CDR3 contains 15 residues. Germline V gene sequence: CDR1 MNHNS, CDR2 SASEGT. J gave up 5 bases and V 6 bases, and 6 bases lay outside the gene matches.

The chain recombines TRBV7-9 with TRBJ2-3, with TRBD1 as a possible D gene (5 bases). CDR1 and CDR2 (germline): SEHNR, FQNEAQ (reference sequence). This CDR3 contains 15 residues. Deletions cut 6 bases from V and 4 bases from J, with 17 bases between. In DNA form, the CDR3 reads TGTGCCAGCAGTTCCGGTCGAAGGGGCCCAGATACGCAGTATTTT. Protein sequence: CASSSGRRGPDTQYF.

This rearrangement joins TRBV6-6 to TRBJ2-5; possibly TRBD2 for D (6 bases). This CDR3 spans 14 amino acids. Germline values: CDR1 MNHNY, CDR2 SVGAGI (reference sequence). V lost 5 bases, J lost 4 bases, and 14 bases lay in between. The CDR3 is CASSAGLSTETQYF. For the CDR3, the DNA is TGTGCCAGCAGTGCAGGACTATCGACAGAGACCCAGTACTTC.

This chain joins TRBV6-1 and TRBJ1-5, with D unresolved. The CDR3 length is 12 residues. The germline V gene encodes CDR1 MNHNS and CDR2 SASEGT. The V end was cut by 7 bases, the J end by 3 bases, with 7 bases between. CDR3 in DNA: TGTGCCAGCACGGCGGCCAATCAGCCCCAGCATTTT. Encoded protein: CASTAANQPQHF.

This clone was picked up one time. At one end, the junction sequence differs from germline, possibly due to a read error. V usage is TRBV20-1 and J usage is TRBJ2-2; 7 nucleotides line up with TRBD1. The CDR3 totals 11 residues. The germline CDR1 and CDR2 sequences are DFQATT and SNEGSKA (reference sequence). For the CDR3, the DNA is TGCAGTGCTAGATTGAATGACAGGGCGGTTTTT. Amino acid sequence: CSARLNDRAVF.

This clone has a handful of counts. CDR3 DNA sequence: TGCAGCGTTGAAGACAGGTACAATGAGCAGTTCTTC. Translating gives CSVEDRYNEQFF. This rearrangement joins TRBV29-1 to TRBJ2-1; D unclear. This CDR3 region has 12 residues. V was shortened by 0 bases and J by 4 bases, with 4 bases between the two germline ends. Looked up from germline, CDR1 is SQVTM and CDR2 is ANQGSEA.

This sequence joins TRBV6-5 and TRBJ2-7; 7 bases map to TRBD1. The junction had 8 bases not matched to a gene; V was cut back by 4 bases and J by 2 bases. This CDR3 comprises 15 residues. Germline V lookup: CDR1 MNHEY, CDR2 SVGAGI. The CDR3 loop reads CASSSGQDSTYEQYF. CDR3 sequence (DNA): TGTGCCAGCAGTTCCGGACAGGATTCCACCTACGAGCAGTACTTC.

The V gene is TRBV4-3, the J gene TRBJ2-4, with D perhaps TRBD2 (6 bases). Trimming left V 0 bases short and J 1 base short, with 13 bases between. Germline CDR1 and CDR2: LGHNA and YSLEER. This CDR3 region has 17 residues. The CDR3 reads CASSQDGTPGAKNIQYF. DNA for the CDR3: TGCGCCAGCAGCCAAGACGGGACTCCCGGGGCCAAAAACATTCAGTACTTC.